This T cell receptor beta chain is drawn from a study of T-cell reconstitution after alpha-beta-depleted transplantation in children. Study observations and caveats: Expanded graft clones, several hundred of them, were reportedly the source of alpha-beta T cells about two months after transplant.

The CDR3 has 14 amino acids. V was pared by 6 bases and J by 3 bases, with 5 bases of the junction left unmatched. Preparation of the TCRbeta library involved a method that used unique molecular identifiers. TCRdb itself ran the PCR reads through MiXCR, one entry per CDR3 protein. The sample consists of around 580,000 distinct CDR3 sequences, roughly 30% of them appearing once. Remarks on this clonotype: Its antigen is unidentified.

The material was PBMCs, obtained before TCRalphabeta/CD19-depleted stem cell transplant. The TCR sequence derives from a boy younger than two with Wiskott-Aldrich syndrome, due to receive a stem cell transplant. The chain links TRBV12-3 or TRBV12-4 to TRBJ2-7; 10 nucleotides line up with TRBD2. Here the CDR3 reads CASSLSGRLYEQYF. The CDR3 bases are TGTGCCAGCAGCCTTAGCGGGAGGCTCTACGAGCAGTACTTC.